Presented here are 2 T cell receptor beta chains from one specimen sequenced in a study of T-cell memory formation after mild COVID-19. TCRdb re-called the 5' RACE reads through MiXCR, storing one row per CDR3 protein. The sample lists 210,000 or so distinct CDR3 sequences, around 26% seen once, with about an eighth in the top ten. Source material: PBMCs or a T cell subset sorted from them (not recorded which). The source of these receptors is an adult woman who had mild COVID-19 (a few samples of this study predate the infection). Cell type and time point are not known.

This clonotype was detected only a few times. The chain is built from TRBV5-1 and TRBJ2-1; the match to TRBD1 covers 9 bases. The CDR3 extends over 16 amino acids. J lost 7 bases, V lost 2 bases, and 10 bases had no gene match. CDR1 is SGHRS, CDR2 YFSETQ, per germline. CDR3 amino acids: CASSLTPGQGKNEQFF. The CDR3 nucleotides read TGCGCCAGCAGCTTAACACCGGGACAGGGAAAGAATGAGCAGTTCTTC.

This clonotype has just a few counts. The genes are TRBV11-3 and TRBJ2-7; the match to TRBD1 covers 7 bases. The germline V gene encodes CDR1 SGHNT and CDR2 YENEEA. V lost 3 bases, J lost 0 bases, and 2 bases stayed unmatched. CDR3 length equals 14 residues. The CDR3 DNA sequence: TGTGCCAGCAGCTTGAGACAGGGCTCCTACGAGCAGTACTTC. Residues: CASSLRQGSYEQYF.